Each of the 8 T cell receptor beta chains below was sequenced from the same sample in a study of blood T cell repertoires in COVID-19. The data were produced by immunoSEQ multiplex PCR, yet TCRdb's version contains in-frame clones alone and is incomplete. The table records under 200,000 clones, approximately 86% of them present only once. Specimen: peripheral blood. These receptors all come from a man between 60 and 75 years old with COVID-19, enrolled during active disease.

This clone was recorded once. V and J are TRBV7-9 and TRBJ1-5; possibly TRBD1 for D (5 bases). Germline V lookup: CDR1 SEHNR, CDR2 FQNEAQ (reference sequence). With 1 base removed from V and 5 bases from J, the gap between germline ends came to 15 bases. This CDR3 contains 16 residues. The CDR3 DNA reads as TGTGCCAGCAGCTTAGGGCGACAATCGGGGGATCAGCCCCAGCATTTT. Translating gives CASSLGRQSGDQPQHF.

This chain links TRBV7-3 with TRBJ1-2; D might be TRBD1 (5 bases). V lost 2 bases and J 5 bases, leaving 9 bases between the germline ends. The CDR3 has 13 residues. Germline values: CDR1 SGHTA, CDR2 FQGTGA. CDR3 loop: CASSLGRGYGYTF. The CDR3 bases are TGTGCCAGCAGCTTAGGACGGGGGTATGGCTACACCTTC.

This clone has more than one count but fewer than ten. The chain is built from TRBV28 and TRBJ1-5; D unclear. CDR1 is MDHEN and CDR2 is SYDVKM in the germline V gene. This CDR3 spans 12 amino acids. Trimming stripped 10 bases from V and 8 bases from J, with 15 bases between. The CDR3 DNA reads TGTGCCACCAACCGATCGCCGGAGCCCCAGCATTTT. It is translated as CATNRSPEPQHF.

This clone was recorded once. The V gene is TRBV6-5, the J gene TRBJ1-1, with 7 positions matching TRBD1. The CDR3 is made up of 14 amino acids. Germline values: CDR1 MNHEY, CDR2 SVGAGI. The V segment lost 4 bases and the J segment 11 bases; nucleotides outside the gene matches: 13. CDR3 sequence (DNA): TGTGCCAGCAGTTGGGAACACCAGGGGGGCGAGGCTTTCTTT. Translating gives CASSWEHQGGEAFF.

V and J are TRBV10-1 and TRBJ1-1, with D unclear. Germline V gene sequence: CDR1 WNHNN, CDR2 SYGVQD (reference sequence). The CDR3 contains 11 residues. With 6 bases removed from V and 7 bases from J, the gap between germline ends came to 9 bases. The CDR3 protein is CASRAPDEAFF. The CDR3 region has the DNA TGCGCCAGCAGGGCCCCCGATGAAGCTTTCTTT.

This clone was seen once. The chain links TRBV18 to TRBJ2-1; TRBD1 aligns across 9 bases. The CDR3 loop spans 15 amino acids. Germline values: CDR1 KGHSH, CDR2 LQKENI. The V segment lost 6 bases and the J segment 6 bases; nucleotides outside the gene matches: 9. The CDR3 reads CASSLGTGPFNEQFF. DNA for the CDR3: TGTGCCAGCTCTCTCGGGACAGGGCCATTCAATGAGCAGTTCTTC.

The chain joins TRBV24-1 to TRBJ1-1; the match to TRBD1 covers 7 bases. The CDR3 totals 14 residues. Germline V gene data show CDR1 as KGHDR and CDR2 as SFDVKD. The J segment lost 11 bases and the V segment lost 4 bases, leaving 12 bases of the junction unmatched. CDR3 region: CATSDGGQPRSAFF. CDR3 nucleotides: TGTGCCACCAGTGACGGGGGACAGCCGAGGAGTGCTTTCTTT.

V usage is TRBV19 and J usage is TRBJ1-4, with a tentative D call TRBD1 (5 bases). This CDR3 spans 14 amino acids. The germline gives CDR1 LNHDA, CDR2 SQIVND (reference sequence). The V gene lost 3 bases and the J gene lost 6 bases, with 11 bases spanning the gap. The CDR3: CASSIGSGHEKLFF. The CDR3 coding sequence is TGTGCCAGTAGTATCGGGTCAGGGCATGAAAAACTGTTTTTT.